The 21 T cell receptor beta chains given below trace back to one sample, sequenced in a study of blood T cell repertoires in COVID-19. Assay: immunoSEQ multiplex PCR; the TCRdb copy retains only in-frame clones and omits some. Among a few hundred thousand clones listed, 80% to 90% were seen once. Sequences were obtained from PBMCs or T cells enriched from blood (not recorded which). The source is a man younger than 45 who had recovered from COVID-19.

This chain connects TRBV7-8 to TRBJ2-7, with 7 bases that match TRBD1. The CDR3 sequence is 14 residues long. Trimming at V came to 5 bases and at J to 1 base, leaving 5 bases not matched to a gene. Looked up from germline, CDR1 is SGHVS and CDR2 is FQNEAQ. CDR3 residues: CASSPKTGSYEQYF. The DNA for the CDR3 is TGTGCCAGCAGCCCGAAGACAGGGTCCTACGAGCAGTACTTC.

This rearrangement joins TRBV5-8 to TRBJ2-5; D unresolved. V lost 5 bases and J lost 5, with 10 bases in between. The CDR3 is made up of 12 amino acids. Germline loops: CDR1 SGHTS, CDR2 YDEGEE. DNA for the CDR3: TGTGCCAGCAGGACGCGGCGGGAGACCCAGTACTTC. Translation: CASRTRRETQYF.

The rearrangement uses TRBV19 and TRBJ1-1; a weak D match, TRBD1 (6 bases). Germline V lookup: CDR1 LNHDA, CDR2 SQIVND (reference sequence). The CDR3 length is 13 residues. V was clipped by 5 bases and J by 7 bases, with 14 bases between them. This chain's CDR3 is CASSSQGGLEAFF. The CDR3 nucleotides read TGTGCCAGTAGTTCACAGGGTGGACTTGAAGCTTTCTTT.

The CDR3 nucleotides are TGTGCCAGCAGTGAAGCCCCGGACAGCCGGTACCGGCCCCAGCATTTT. Translation gives CASSEAPDSRYRPQHF. This chain connects TRBV6-1 to TRBJ1-5; TRBD1 is a possible D gene (6 bases). This CDR3 region has 16 residues. V lost 0 bases, J lost 9 bases, and 18 bases lay in between. In germline, CDR1 is MNHNS, CDR2 SASEGT.

This sequence joins TRBV30 and TRBJ2-7; 7 bases fit TRBD2. The CDR3 covers 13 residues. V shed 3 bases and J 6 bases; nucleotides not matched to a gene: 8. In germline, CDR1 is GTSNPN, CDR2 SVGIG (reference sequence). The CDR3 sequence is CAWRVGGLGEQYF. As DNA, the CDR3 is TGTGCCTGGAGAGTCGGGGGGTTGGGCGAGCAGTACTTC.

The gene calls are TRBV11-2 and TRBJ2-3; TRBD2 matches 13 bases. CDR1 and CDR2 from the germline V gene are SGHAT and FQNNGV. The CDR3 runs 19 residues. V was clipped by 2 bases and J by 1 base; unmatched bases: 9. CDR3 in DNA: TGTGCCAGCAGCTTACGCACTAGCGGGGGGGATAAACGCACAGATACGCAGTATTTT. As protein: CASSLRTSGGDKRTDTQYF. The complete variable domain, with remaining parts taken from reference TRBV11-2 and TRBJ2-3, reads EAGVAQSPRYKIIEKRQSVAFWCNPISGHATLYWYQQILGQGPKLLIQFQNNGVVDDSQLPKDRFSAERLKGVDSTLKIQPAKLEDSAVYLCASSLRTSGGDKRTDTQYFGPGTRLTVL.

The chain recombines TRBV7-9 with TRBJ1-2; D is unclear. Germline lookup yields CDR1 SEHNR and CDR2 FQNEAQ (reference sequence). The CDR3 loop spans 15 amino acids. The V and J ends lost 5 bases and 4 bases respectively, with 17 bases between them. The CDR3: CASSPGKGSGYGYTF. The CDR3 DNA follows: TGTGCCAGCAGCCCCGGGAAAGGCTCTGGCTATGGCTACACCTTC. The whole variable domain, remainder taken from reference TRBV7-9 and TRBJ1-2, is DTGVSQNPRHKITKRGQNVTFRCDPISEHNRLYWYRQTLGQGPEFLTYFQNEAQLEKSRLLSDRFSAERPKGSFSTLEIQRTEQGDSAMYLCASSPGKGSGYGYTFGSGTRLTVV.

This chain uses TRBV5-1 with TRBJ1-5; D gene uncertain. Germline CDR1 reads SGHRS; CDR2 reads YFSETQ. V dropped 0 bases and J dropped 2 bases, with 9 bases sitting between them. This CDR3 comprises 15 residues. As DNA, the CDR3 is TGCGCCAGCAGCTTGGCCGGGTCTGGCAATCAGCCCCAGCATTTT. Its protein is CASSLAGSGNQPQHF.

There are a few counts of this clone. This rearrangement joins TRBV4-1 to TRBJ1-4, with TRBD1 matching over 10 bases. V shed 4 bases and J 4 bases; nucleotides not matched to a gene: 3. CDR3 length: 15 residues. Germline V gene data show CDR1 as MGHRA and CDR2 as YSYEKL. The CDR3 loop is CASSRGQGDNEKLFF. The CDR3 bases are TGCGCCAGCAGCCGAGGACAGGGGGATAATGAAAAACTGTTTTTT.

The CDR3 nucleotides are TGTGCCAGTAGTATAGCAGCGAACCCTACTCACAATGAGCAGTTCTTC. Its translation is CASSIAANPTHNEQFF. This chain joins TRBV19 and TRBJ2-1, with D uncertain. Germline CDR1 and CDR2: LNHDA and SQIVND (reference sequence). The V end was cut by 1 base, the J end by 5 bases, with 15 bases between. This CDR3 has 16 amino acids.

The gene calls are TRBV6-5 and TRBJ1-1; TRBD1 matches 9 bases. The CDR3 is 14 residues long. V dropped 2 bases and J dropped 11; count of bases not matched to a gene: 9. Germline V gives CDR1 MNHEY, CDR2 SVGAGI. This CDR3 reads CASSYGGGTGGAFF. The DNA for the CDR3 is TGTGCCAGCAGTTACGGGGGGGGCACAGGGGGCGCTTTCTTT.

The chain has TRBV14 and TRBJ2-7, with 8 bases fitting TRBD2. V lost 1 base and J lost 2; bases outside the gene matches: 10. Germline values: CDR1 SGHDN, CDR2 FVKESK. The CDR3 spans 17 residues. CDR3 DNA: TGTGCCAGCAGCCAAGGTATCCTTCGCGGGGGGACCTACGAGCAGTACTTC. Protein product: CASSQGILRGGTYEQYF.

The genes are TRBV5-1 and TRBJ1-1, with 10 positions matching TRBD1. The CDR3 extends over 15 amino acids. Germline CDR1 reads SGHRS; CDR2 reads YFSETQ. Trimming cost V 0 bases and J 8 bases; bases outside gene matches: 7. The CDR3 protein is CASSLDPGQGVEAFF. The CDR3 region has the DNA TGCGCCAGCAGCTTGGACCCCGGACAGGGGGTAGAAGCTTTCTTT.

V usage is TRBV5-1 and J usage is TRBJ2-3; tentatively, D is TRBD2 (7 bases). Per germline, CDR1 SGHRS and CDR2 YFSETQ. The V end lost 3 bases, the J end lost 4 bases, and 12 bases lay between the germline ends. This CDR3 is built from 14 residues. As DNA, the CDR3 is TGCGCCAGCAGCTCTGGGGGGGCACCAGATACGCAGTATTTT. It specifies CASSSGGAPDTQYF.

The chain joins TRBV9 to TRBJ2-7; 8 bases align to TRBD2. Looked up from germline, CDR1 is SGDLS and CDR2 is YYNGEE. This CDR3 region has 16 residues. J lost 2 bases, V lost 4 bases, and 11 bases had no gene match. The CDR3 spells CASSPAPGLETYEQYF. CDR3 nucleotide sequence: TGTGCCAGCAGCCCAGCTCCGGGACTAGAAACCTACGAGCAGTACTTC. The full variable domain, with the rest looked up from reference TRBV9 and TRBJ2-7, is DSGVTQTPKHLITATGQRVTLRCSPRSGDLSVYWYQQSLDQGLQFLIQYYNGEERAKGNILERFSAQQFPDLHSELNLSSLELGDSALYFCASSPAPGLETYEQYFGPGTRLTVT.

J is TRBJ1-2 and V is TRBV11-2, with TRBD1 matching over 9 bases. The ends lost 4 bases at V and 8 bases at J; junction bases unmatched: 5. The CDR3 sequence is 13 residues long. Germline CDR1 reads SGHAT; CDR2 reads FQNNGV. The CDR3 spells CASSSTGGGGYTF. The CDR3 DNA reads as TGTGCCAGCAGCTCGACAGGGGGGGGAGGCTACACCTTC.

This clone has a single count. In DNA form, the CDR3 reads TGTGCCAGCAGTGTACCGAGACAGGGTTGGACTGAAGCTTTCTTT. Translating it yields CASSVPRQGWTEAFF. The chain employs TRBV25-1 and TRBJ1-1; 7 positions match TRBD1. V dropped 4 bases and J dropped 5; count of bases not matched to a gene: 10. CDR1 and CDR2 (germline): MGHDK, SYGVNS. This CDR3 has 15 residues.

Concerning this clone: The same CDR3 can be traced to other DNA sequences in this sample. V usage is TRBV3-1 (or the pseudogene TRBV3-2) and J usage is TRBJ1-3; 7 bases align to TRBD1. This CDR3 is 14 amino acids long. Germline CDR1 LGHDT, CDR2 YNNKEL (reference sequence). The ends lost 4 bases at V and 4 bases at J; junction bases unmatched: 4. The CDR3 DNA reads TGTGCCAGCAGCCCAGGGGGAGGAGGAAACACCATATATTTT. It is translated as CASSPGGGGNTIYF.

As regards this clone: Other DNA sequences within the sample encode an identical CDR3. The chain links TRBV2 to TRBJ2-7, with a tentative D call TRBD2 (5 bases). Trimming removed 5 bases from V and 1 base from J, with 9 bases in between. The length of the CDR3 is 13 residues. Germline V lookup: CDR1 SNHLY, CDR2 FYNNEI. CDR3 coding DNA: TGTGCCAGCAGTCGGGGATTTTCCTACGAGCAGTACTTC. Its translation is CASSRGFSYEQYF.

The genes are TRBV19 and TRBJ1-6, with D maybe TRBD1 (5 bases). The V end was cut by 7 bases, the J end by 10 bases, with 17 bases between. The germline gives CDR1 LNHDA, CDR2 SQIVND (reference sequence). The CDR3 spans 14 residues. In nucleotides, the CDR3 is TGTGCCAGTAAGACCGAAAGGGGTTTGTCACCCCTCCACTTT. Translated: CASKTERGLSPLHF.

The genes are TRBV6-5 and TRBJ1-1; 7 nucleotides align to TRBD1. Germline assignment: CDR1 MNHEY and CDR2 SVGAGI. The CDR3 is 13 amino acids. V was pared by 4 bases and J by 3 bases, with 2 bases of the junction left unmatched. The CDR3 protein is CASSSDRDTEAFF. Written as DNA, the CDR3 is TGTGCCAGCAGTTCTGACAGGGACACTGAAGCTTTCTTT.